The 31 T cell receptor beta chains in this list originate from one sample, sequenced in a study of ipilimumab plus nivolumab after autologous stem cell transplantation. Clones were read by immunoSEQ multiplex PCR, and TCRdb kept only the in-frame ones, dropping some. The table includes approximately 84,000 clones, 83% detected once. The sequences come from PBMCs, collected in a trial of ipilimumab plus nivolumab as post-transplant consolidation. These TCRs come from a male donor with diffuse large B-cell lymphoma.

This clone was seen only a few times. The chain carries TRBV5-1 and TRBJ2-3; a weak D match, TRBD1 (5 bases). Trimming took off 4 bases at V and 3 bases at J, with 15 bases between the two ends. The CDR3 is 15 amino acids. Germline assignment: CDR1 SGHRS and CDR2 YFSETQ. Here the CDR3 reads CASSPEGHRTDTQYF. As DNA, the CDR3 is TGCGCCAGCAGCCCCGAAGGACACCGTACAGATACGCAGTATTTT.

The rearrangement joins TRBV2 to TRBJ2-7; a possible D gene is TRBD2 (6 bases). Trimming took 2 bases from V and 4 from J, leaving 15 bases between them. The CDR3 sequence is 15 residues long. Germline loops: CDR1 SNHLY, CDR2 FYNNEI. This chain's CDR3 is CASSESRLAWYEQYF. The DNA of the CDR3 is TGTGCCAGCAGTGAAAGTAGGCTAGCGTGGTACGAGCAGTACTTC. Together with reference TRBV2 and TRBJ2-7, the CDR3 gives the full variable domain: EPEVTQTPSHQVTQMGQEVILRCVPISNHLYFYWYRQILGQKVEFLVSFYNNEISEKSEIFDDQFSVERPDGSNFTLKIRSTKLEDSAMYFCASSESRLAWYEQYFGPGTRLTVT.

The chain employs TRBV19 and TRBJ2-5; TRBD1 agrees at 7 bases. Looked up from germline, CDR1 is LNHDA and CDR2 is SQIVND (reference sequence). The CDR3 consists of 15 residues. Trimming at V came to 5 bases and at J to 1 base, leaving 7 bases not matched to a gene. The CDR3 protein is CASSVRDSIQETQYF. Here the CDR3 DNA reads TGTGCCAGTAGTGTACGGGACAGCATCCAAGAGACCCAGTACTTC.

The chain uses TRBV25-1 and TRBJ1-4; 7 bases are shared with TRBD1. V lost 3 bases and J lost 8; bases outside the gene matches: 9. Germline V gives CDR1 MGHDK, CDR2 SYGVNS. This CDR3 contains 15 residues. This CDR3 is CASSENRGTGEKLFF. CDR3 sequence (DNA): TGTGCCAGCAGTGAGAACAGGGGAACAGGGGAAAAACTGTTTTTT. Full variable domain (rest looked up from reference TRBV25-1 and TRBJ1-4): EADIYQTPRYLVIGTGKKITLECSQTMGHDKMYWYQQDPGMELHLIHYSYGVNSTEKGDLSSESTVSRIRTEHFPLTLESARPSHTSQYLCASSENRGTGEKLFFGSGTQLSVL.

CDR3 amino acids: CASSSRAGGRETQYF. The CDR3 coding sequence is TGTGCCAGCAGTTCCCGAGCGGGGGGGCGGGAGACCCAGTACTTC. This chain joins TRBV6-6 and TRBJ2-5; TRBD2 matches at 10 bases. CDR1 and CDR2 from the germline V gene are MNHNY and SVGAGI (reference sequence). The CDR3 is 15 residues long. V shed 4 bases and J 5 bases; nucleotides not matched to a gene: 7.

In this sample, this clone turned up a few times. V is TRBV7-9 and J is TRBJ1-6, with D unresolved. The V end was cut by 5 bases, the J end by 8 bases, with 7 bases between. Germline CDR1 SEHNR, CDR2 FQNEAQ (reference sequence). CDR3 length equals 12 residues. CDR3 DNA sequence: TGTGCCAGCAGCAATGTGGATTCACCCCTCCACTTT. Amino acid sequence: CASSNVDSPLHF.

CDR3 amino acids: CASSVSGTNGNTIYF. The CDR3 nucleotides are TGTGCCAGTAGTGTTTCCGGGACAAACGGAAACACCATATATTTT. The chain recombines TRBV19 with TRBJ1-3; TRBD1 is a possible D gene (6 bases). Germline assignment: CDR1 LNHDA and CDR2 SQIVND (reference sequence). The CDR3 is 15 residues long. Trimming left V 5 bases short and J 4 bases short, with 15 bases between.

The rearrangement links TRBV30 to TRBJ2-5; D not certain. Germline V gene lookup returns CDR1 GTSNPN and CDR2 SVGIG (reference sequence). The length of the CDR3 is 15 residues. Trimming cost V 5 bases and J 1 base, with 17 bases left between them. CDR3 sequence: CAWVSQDGFQETQYF. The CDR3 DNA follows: TGTGCCTGGGTTTCCCAAGACGGGTTCCAAGAGACCCAGTACTTC.

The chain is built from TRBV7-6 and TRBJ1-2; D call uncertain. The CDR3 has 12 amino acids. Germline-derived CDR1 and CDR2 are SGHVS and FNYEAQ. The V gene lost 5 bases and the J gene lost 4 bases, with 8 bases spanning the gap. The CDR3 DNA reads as TGTGCCAGCAGCGGAATGGGCTATGGCTACACCTTC. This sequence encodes CASSGMGYGYTF.

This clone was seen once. The CDR3 sequence is CATSRGRDLATEAFF. The CDR3 region has the DNA TGTGCCACCAGCAGAGGTCGGGATTTAGCGACTGAAGCTTTCTTT. The rearrangement links TRBV15 to TRBJ1-1; D is uncertain. The ends were cut back, 1 base at V and 5 bases at J, with 14 bases in the middle. The germline gives CDR1 LNHNV, CDR2 YYDKDF (reference sequence). This CDR3 contains 15 residues.

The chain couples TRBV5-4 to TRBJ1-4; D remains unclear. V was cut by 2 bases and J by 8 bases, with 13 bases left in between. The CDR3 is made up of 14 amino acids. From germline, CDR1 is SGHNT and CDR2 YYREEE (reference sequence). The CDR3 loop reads CASSFASAGEKLFF. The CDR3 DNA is TGTGCCAGCAGCTTTGCTTCGGCGGGAGAAAAACTGTTTTTT.

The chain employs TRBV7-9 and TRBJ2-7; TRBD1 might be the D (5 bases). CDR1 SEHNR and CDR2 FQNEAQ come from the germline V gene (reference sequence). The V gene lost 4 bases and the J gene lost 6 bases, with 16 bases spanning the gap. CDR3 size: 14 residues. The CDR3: CASSWGRTSIEQYF. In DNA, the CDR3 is TGTGCCAGCAGCTGGGGCCGGACGTCTATCGAGCAGTACTTC.

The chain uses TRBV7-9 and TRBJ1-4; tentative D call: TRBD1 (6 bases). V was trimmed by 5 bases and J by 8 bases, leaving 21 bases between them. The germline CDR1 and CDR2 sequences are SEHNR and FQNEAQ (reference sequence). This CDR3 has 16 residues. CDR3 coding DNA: TGTGCCAGCAGCGAACTTCAGGGGCTGACTTGGGAAAAACTGTTTTTT. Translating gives CASSELQGLTWEKLFF.

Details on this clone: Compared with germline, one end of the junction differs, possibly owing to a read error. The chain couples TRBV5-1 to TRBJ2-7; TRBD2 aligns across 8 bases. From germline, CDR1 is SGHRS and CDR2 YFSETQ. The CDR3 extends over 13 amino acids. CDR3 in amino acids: CASSPMPGLVSGF. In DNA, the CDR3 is TGCGCCAGCAGCCCTATGCCGGGACTAGTGTCTGGCTTC.

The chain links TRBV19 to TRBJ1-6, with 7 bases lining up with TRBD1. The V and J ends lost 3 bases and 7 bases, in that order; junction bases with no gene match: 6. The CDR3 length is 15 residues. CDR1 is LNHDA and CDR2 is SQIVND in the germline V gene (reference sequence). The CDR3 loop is CASSMAQGENSPLHF. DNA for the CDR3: TGTGCCAGTAGTATGGCCCAGGGGGAAAATTCACCCCTCCACTTT.

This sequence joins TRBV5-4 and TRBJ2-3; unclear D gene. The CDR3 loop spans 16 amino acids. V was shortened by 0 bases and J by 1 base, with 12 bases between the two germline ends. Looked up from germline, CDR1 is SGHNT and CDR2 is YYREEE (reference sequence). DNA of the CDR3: TGTGCCAGCAGCTTGGGCGAAAATAGGGGCACAGATACGCAGTATTTT. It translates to CASSLGENRGTDTQYF.

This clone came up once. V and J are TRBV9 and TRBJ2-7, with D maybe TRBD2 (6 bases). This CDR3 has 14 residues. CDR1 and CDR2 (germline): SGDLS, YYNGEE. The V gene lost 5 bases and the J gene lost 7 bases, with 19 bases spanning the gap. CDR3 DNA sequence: TGTGCCAGCAGTCCCGGAGGGCAGGGCCGGGAGCAGTACTTC. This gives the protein CASSPGGQGREQYF.

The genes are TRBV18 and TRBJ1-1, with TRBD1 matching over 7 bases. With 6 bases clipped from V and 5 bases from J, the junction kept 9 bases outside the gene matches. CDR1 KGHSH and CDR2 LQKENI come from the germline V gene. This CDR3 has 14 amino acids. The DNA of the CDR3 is TGTGCCAGCTCCTTTGACAGGGACGCGACTGAAGCTTTCTTT. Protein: CASSFDRDATEAFF.

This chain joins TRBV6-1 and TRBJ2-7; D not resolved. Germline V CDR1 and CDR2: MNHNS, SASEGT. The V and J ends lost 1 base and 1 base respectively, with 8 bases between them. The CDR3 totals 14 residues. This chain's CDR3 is CASSEGPTSYEQYF. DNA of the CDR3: TGTGCCAGCAGTGAAGGCCCCACATCCTACGAGCAGTACTTC.

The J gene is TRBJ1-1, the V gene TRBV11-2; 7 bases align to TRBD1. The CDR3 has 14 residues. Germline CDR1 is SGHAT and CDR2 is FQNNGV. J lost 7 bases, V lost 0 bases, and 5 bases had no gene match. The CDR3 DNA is TGTGCCAGCAGCTTAGACGTTACAGGGGTTGAAGCTTTCTTT. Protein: CASSLDVTGVEAFF.

The CDR3 DNA sequence: TGTGCCAGCAGCTTAGCTGGGACAGGGGACCCTGAAGCTTTCTTT. Translated, it gives CASSLAGTGDPEAFF. V usage is TRBV7-9 and J usage is TRBJ1-1; 10 nucleotides align to TRBD1. Germline V gene sequence: CDR1 SEHNR, CDR2 FQNEAQ (reference sequence). The V and J ends lost 0 bases and 6 bases, in that order; junction bases with no gene match: 4. The CDR3 runs to 15 residues.

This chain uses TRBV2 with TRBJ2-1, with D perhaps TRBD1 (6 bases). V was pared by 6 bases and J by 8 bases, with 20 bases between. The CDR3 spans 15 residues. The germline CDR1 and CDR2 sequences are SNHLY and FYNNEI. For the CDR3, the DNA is TGTGCCAGCAGGATGGGGGACATCAGGATCGATGAGCAGTTCTTC. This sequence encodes CASRMGDIRIDEQFF.

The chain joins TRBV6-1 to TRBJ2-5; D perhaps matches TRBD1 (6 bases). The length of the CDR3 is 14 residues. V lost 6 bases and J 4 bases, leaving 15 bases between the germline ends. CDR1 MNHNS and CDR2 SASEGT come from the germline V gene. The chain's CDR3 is CASSFAGARETQYF. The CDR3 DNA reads TGTGCCAGCAGCTTCGCAGGGGCTCGAGAGACCCAGTACTTC.

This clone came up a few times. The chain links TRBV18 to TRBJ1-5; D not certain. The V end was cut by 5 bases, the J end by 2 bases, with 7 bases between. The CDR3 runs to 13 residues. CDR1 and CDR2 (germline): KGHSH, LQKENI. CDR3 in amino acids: CASSAGRNQPQHF. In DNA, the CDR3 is TGTGCCAGCTCAGCCGGACGCAATCAGCCCCAGCATTTT.

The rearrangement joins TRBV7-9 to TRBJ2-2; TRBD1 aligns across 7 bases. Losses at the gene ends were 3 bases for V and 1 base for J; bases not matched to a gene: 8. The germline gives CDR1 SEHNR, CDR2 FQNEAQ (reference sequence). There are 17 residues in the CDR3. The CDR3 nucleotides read TGTGCCAGCAGCTTGGTCGGGACAGCACGGAACACCGGGGAGCTGTTTTTT. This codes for CASSLVGTARNTGELFF.

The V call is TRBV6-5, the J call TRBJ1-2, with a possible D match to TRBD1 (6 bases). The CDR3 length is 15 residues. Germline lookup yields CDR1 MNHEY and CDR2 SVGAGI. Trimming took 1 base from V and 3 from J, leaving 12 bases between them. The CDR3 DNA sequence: TGTGCCAGCAGTTACTTGGGGGCGACCCACTATGGCTACACCTTC. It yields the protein CASSYLGATHYGYTF.

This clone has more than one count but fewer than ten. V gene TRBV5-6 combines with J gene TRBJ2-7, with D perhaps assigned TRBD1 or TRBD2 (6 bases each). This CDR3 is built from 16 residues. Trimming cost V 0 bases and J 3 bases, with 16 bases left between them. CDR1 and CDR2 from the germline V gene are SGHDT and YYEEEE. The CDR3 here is CASSLVGGQRGYEQYF. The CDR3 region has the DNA TGTGCCAGCAGCTTGGTGGGAGGACAGCGTGGCTACGAGCAGTACTTC.

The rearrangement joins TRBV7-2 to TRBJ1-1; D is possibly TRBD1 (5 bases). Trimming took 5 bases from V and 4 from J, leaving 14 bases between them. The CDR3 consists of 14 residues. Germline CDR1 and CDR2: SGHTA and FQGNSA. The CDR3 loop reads CASSPDQRGTEAFF. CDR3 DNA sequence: TGTGCCAGCAGCCCCGACCAGAGGGGCACTGAAGCTTTCTTT.

DNA of the CDR3: TGTGCCAGCAGCTTAGGTCGGGGAACCTACGAGCAGTACTTC. Translated: CASSLGRGTYEQYF. This chain uses TRBV7-9 with TRBJ2-7, with D maybe TRBD2 (5 bases). Germline V gives CDR1 SEHNR, CDR2 FQNEAQ (reference sequence). Trimming cost V 1 base and J 2 bases, with 9 bases left between them. This CDR3 has 14 amino acids.

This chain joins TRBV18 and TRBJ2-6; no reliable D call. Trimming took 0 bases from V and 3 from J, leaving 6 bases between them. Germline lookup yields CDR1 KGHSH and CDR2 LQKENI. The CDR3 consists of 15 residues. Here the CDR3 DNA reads TGTGCCAGCTCACCACCGCTTGTTGGGGCCAACGTCCTGACTTTC. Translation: CASSPPLVGANVLTF.

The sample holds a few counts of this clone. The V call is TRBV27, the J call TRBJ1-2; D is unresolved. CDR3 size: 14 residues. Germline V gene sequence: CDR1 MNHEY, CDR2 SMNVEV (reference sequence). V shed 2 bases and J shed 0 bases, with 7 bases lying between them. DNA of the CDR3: TGTGCCAGCAGTTTACGTGGAGCTAACTATGGCTACACCTTC. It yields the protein CASSLRGANYGYTF.